These 2 T cell receptor beta chains originate from one sample sequenced in a study of blood T cell repertoires in COVID-19. Sequenced by immunoSEQ multiplex PCR; TCRdb stores in-frame clones only, minus some. The repertoire includes 300,000 or so clones, more than 70% of them detected once, and 7.8% sits in the top ten. What was sequenced was peripheral blood. The receptors come from a woman in her 50s who had recovered from COVID-19.

The gene calls are TRBV4-3 and TRBJ1-1; 7 nucleotides align to TRBD1. CDR3 length: 15 residues. V lost 0 bases, J lost 4 bases, and 5 bases stayed unmatched. The germline V gene has CDR1 LGHNA and CDR2 YSLEER. The CDR3 loop is CASSQDPGGLTEAFF. The CDR3 region has the DNA TGCGCCAGCAGCCAAGATCCAGGGGGTCTCACTGAAGCTTTCTTT.

V and J are TRBV15 and TRBJ2-1, with 8 bases identical to TRBD1. From germline, CDR1 is LNHNV and CDR2 YYDKDF (reference sequence). With V trimmed by 0 bases and J by 4 bases, 2 bases remained unmatched. The CDR3 contains 15 residues. CDR3 sequence (DNA): TGTGCCACCAGCAGAGAACAGGGGGAGTACAATGAGCAGTTCTTC. Translating gives CATSREQGEYNEQFF.